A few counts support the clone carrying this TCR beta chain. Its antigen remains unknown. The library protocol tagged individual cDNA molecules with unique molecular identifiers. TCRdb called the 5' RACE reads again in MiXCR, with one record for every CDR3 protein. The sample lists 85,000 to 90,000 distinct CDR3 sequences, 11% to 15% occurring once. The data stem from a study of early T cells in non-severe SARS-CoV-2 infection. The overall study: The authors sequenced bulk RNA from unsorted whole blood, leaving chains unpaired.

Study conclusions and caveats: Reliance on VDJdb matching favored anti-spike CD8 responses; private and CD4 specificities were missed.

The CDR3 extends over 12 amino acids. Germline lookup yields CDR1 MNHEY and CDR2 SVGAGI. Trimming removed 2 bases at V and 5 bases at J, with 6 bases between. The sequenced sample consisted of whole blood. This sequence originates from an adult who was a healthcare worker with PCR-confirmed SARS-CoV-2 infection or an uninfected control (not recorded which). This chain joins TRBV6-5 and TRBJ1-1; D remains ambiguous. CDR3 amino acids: CASSYVGTEAFF. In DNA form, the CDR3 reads TGTGCCAGCAGTTACGTGGGGACTGAAGCTTTCTTT.